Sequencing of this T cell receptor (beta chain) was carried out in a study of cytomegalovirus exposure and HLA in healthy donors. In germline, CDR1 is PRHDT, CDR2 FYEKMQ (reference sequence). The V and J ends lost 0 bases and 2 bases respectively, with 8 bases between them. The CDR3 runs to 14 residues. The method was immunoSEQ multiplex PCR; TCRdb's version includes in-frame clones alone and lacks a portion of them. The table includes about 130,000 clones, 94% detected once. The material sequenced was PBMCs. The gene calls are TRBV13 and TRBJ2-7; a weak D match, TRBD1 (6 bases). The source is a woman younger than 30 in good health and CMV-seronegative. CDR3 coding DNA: TGTGCCAGCAGCTTAGGTGGACAGACCTACGAGCAGTACTTC. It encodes CASSLGGQTYEQYF.